Presented here are 30 T cell receptor beta chains from one specimen sequenced in a study of blood T cell repertoires in COVID-19. Clones were read by immunoSEQ multiplex PCR, and TCRdb kept only the in-frame ones, dropping some. The profile shows over 85,000 clones, about 85% of them singletons. The sample taken for sequencing was peripheral blood. These receptors originate from an elderly man with acute or convalescent COVID-19.

A single count supports this clone. The chain recombines TRBV6-2 or TRBV6-3 with TRBJ1-1; D might be TRBD1 (6 bases). Germline CDR1 reads MNHEY; CDR2 reads SVGEGT. The V end was cut by 2 bases, the J end by 3 bases, with 19 bases between. This CDR3 is 17 amino acids long. The CDR3 protein is CASSYQTGLGADTEAFF. Written as DNA, the CDR3 is TGTGCCAGCAGTTACCAGACAGGTCTCGGGGCGGACACTGAAGCTTTCTTT.

The V and J genes are TRBV5-5 and TRBJ2-1; 8 nucleotides agree with TRBD1. CDR1 SGHKS and CDR2 YYEKEE come from the germline V gene (reference sequence). V trimming: 0 bases; J trimming: 8 bases; junction bases outside the gene matches: 7. This CDR3 region has 15 residues. The CDR3, as DNA: TGTGCCAGCAGCTTGGCCGGACAGGGAATTCATGAGCAGTTCTTC. Its translation is CASSLAGQGIHEQFF.

The V and J genes are TRBV30 and TRBJ2-7, with 10 bases that match TRBD1. The V gene end was trimmed by 3 bases and the J gene end by 6 bases; junction bases not matched to a gene: 5. The CDR3 consists of 13 residues. Germline CDR1 reads GTSNPN; CDR2 reads SVGIG (reference sequence). The CDR3 nucleotides read TGTGCCTGGAGCGGGACAGGGGTCAGCGAGCAGTACTTC. Protein sequence: CAWSGTGVSEQYF.

The V and J genes are TRBV11-3 and TRBJ2-7; the match to TRBD2 covers 7 bases. V dropped 3 bases and J dropped 0; count of bases not matched to a gene: 11. The CDR3 has 17 amino acids. Germline V gene data show CDR1 as SGHNT and CDR2 as YENEEA. The CDR3 spells CASSFETSPLSSYEQYF. The CDR3 DNA reads as TGTGCCAGCAGCTTCGAGACTAGCCCATTAAGCTCCTACGAGCAGTACTTC.

The genes are TRBV5-8 and TRBJ2-5; maybe TRBD1 (5 bases). The CDR3 has 12 residues. In germline, CDR1 is SGHTS, CDR2 YDEGEE. V lost 1 base, J lost 6 bases, and 7 bases lay in between. The CDR3 is CASSLTGKTQYF. The DNA for the CDR3 is TGTGCCAGCAGCTTGACAGGCAAGACCCAGTACTTC.

V gene TRBV2 combines with J gene TRBJ1-5; D is perhaps TRBD1 (6 bases). The CDR3 is made up of 13 amino acids. CDR1 SNHLY and CDR2 FYNNEI come from the germline V gene. Between the trimmed V and J ends, which lost 8 bases and 3 bases, there was a span of 11 bases. CDR3 in DNA: TGTGCCAGCGGGGGCAGAGTCAATCAGCCCCAGCATTTT. Protein: CASGGRVNQPQHF.

The chain employs TRBV24-1 and TRBJ2-5; perhaps TRBD1 as D (6 bases). In germline, CDR1 is KGHDR, CDR2 SFDVKD. V was pared by 4 bases and J by 5 bases, with 16 bases between. The CDR3 is 15 residues long. The CDR3 sequence is CATSDLGTPAETQYF. CDR3 DNA: TGTGCCACCAGTGACCTCGGGACACCGGCGGAGACCCAGTACTTC.

The chain couples TRBV19 to TRBJ1-4; a possible D gene is TRBD1 (5 bases). CDR1 is LNHDA and CDR2 is SQIVND in the germline V gene (reference sequence). V lost 6 bases and J 0 bases, leaving 11 bases between the germline ends. The length of the CDR3 is 15 residues. The CDR3 DNA sequence: TGTGCCAGTAGCGACAGACCCGCAACTAATGAAAAACTGTTTTTT. Protein product: CASSDRPATNEKLFF.

The rearrangement joins TRBV7-6 to TRBJ1-3; D unclear. The V gene's germline CDR1 is SGHVS and CDR2 FNYEAQ. The CDR3 runs to 16 residues. V was trimmed by 5 bases and J by 0 bases, leaving 14 bases between them. CDR3 protein: CASSLNPGNSGNTIYF. The CDR3 DNA reads as TGTGCCAGCAGCCTAAATCCCGGTAACTCTGGAAACACCATATATTTT.

V and J are TRBV28 and TRBJ2-2; 11 positions agree with TRBD2. With 5 bases clipped from V and 0 bases from J, the junction kept 11 bases outside the gene matches. Germline assignment: CDR1 MDHEN and CDR2 SYDVKM. This CDR3 has 19 amino acids. The CDR3 sequence is CASSRIGTSGAPNTGELFF. The CDR3 DNA reads TGTGCCAGCAGTCGAATAGGGACTAGCGGAGCTCCGAACACCGGGGAGCTGTTTTTT.

The V call is TRBV5-1, the J call TRBJ1-6; TRBD1 might be the D (6 bases). CDR3 length: 15 amino acids. The germline gives CDR1 SGHRS, CDR2 YFSETQ. The germline V and J ends were trimmed by 4 bases and 7 bases, with 15 bases remaining between them. CDR3 nucleotides: TGCGCCAGCAGCACTCTGACAGGACAAAATTCACCCCTCCACTTT. Encoded protein: CASSTLTGQNSPLHF. Filled out from reference TRBV5-1 and TRBJ1-6, the complete variable domain reads KAGVTQTPRYLIKTRGQQVTLSCSPISGHRSVSWYQQTPGQGLQFLFEYFSETQRNKGNFPGRFSGRQFSNSRSEMNVSTLELGDSALYLCASSTLTGQNSPLHFGNGTRLTVT.

V and J are TRBV2 and TRBJ2-3; 8 nucleotides agree with TRBD2. The germline V gene has CDR1 SNHLY and CDR2 FYNNEI. The CDR3 consists of 14 residues. The V segment lost 4 bases and the J segment 4 bases; nucleotides outside the gene matches: 4. DNA of the CDR3: TGTGCCAGCAGTGTTTCAGCGGGGGCAGATACGCAGTATTTT. The encoded protein is CASSVSAGADTQYF.

This clone was detected only once. The chain links TRBV14 to TRBJ2-2; 7 bases match TRBD2. CDR3 length equals 16 residues. Trimming took 1 base from V and 6 from J; bases not matched to a gene: 8. Germline-derived CDR1 and CDR2 are SGHDN and FVKESK. CDR3 sequence reads: CASSQAGREFSGELFF. The CDR3, as DNA: TGTGCCAGCAGCCAAGCGGGGAGGGAGTTTTCCGGGGAGCTGTTTTTT.

This chain links TRBV12-3 or TRBV12-4 with TRBJ2-5; D is perhaps TRBD1 (6 bases). The V gene lost 5 bases and the J gene lost 5 bases, with 12 bases spanning the gap. This CDR3 has 13 amino acids. The DNA of the CDR3 is TGTGCCAGCAGTCCTACAGGGCGGGAGACCCAGTACTTC. It translates to CASSPTGRETQYF.

The chain joins TRBV5-1 to TRBJ2-5; TRBD2 matches 8 bases. The germline CDR1 and CDR2 sequences are SGHRS and YFSETQ. This CDR3 is 15 amino acids long. After removal of 0 bases from V and 2 bases from J, the junction contained 3 bases not matched to a gene. In DNA form, the CDR3 reads TGCGCCAGCAGCTTGGTGGCGGGAGGTCAAGAGACCCAGTACTTC. It codes for CASSLVAGGQETQYF.

This sequence joins TRBV7-6 and TRBJ2-1; no reliable D call. CDR3 length equals 15 residues. The V gene lost 0 bases and the J gene lost 5 bases, with 11 bases spanning the gap. The germline V gene has CDR1 SGHVS and CDR2 FNYEAQ. The CDR3 DNA reads TGTGCCAGCAGCTTAGCCGGCAGGTTCCACAATGAGCAGTTCTTC. Residues: CASSLAGRFHNEQFF. The full variable domain, in which reference TRBV7-6 and TRBJ2-1 provide the parts outside the CDR3, is GAGVSQSPRYKVTKRGQDVALRCDPISGHVSLYWYRQALGQGPEFLTYFNYEAQQDKSGLPNDRFSAERPEGSISTLTIQRTEQRDSAMYRCASSLAGRFHNEQFFGPGTRLTVL.

CDR3 DNA: TGTGCCAGCAGTCGACAGGGCGAGGAGACCCAGTACTTC. It translates to CASSRQGEETQYF. J is TRBJ2-5 and V is TRBV6-5, with TRBD1 matching 7 bases. There are 13 residues in the CDR3. In germline, CDR1 is MNHEY, CDR2 SVGAGI. V lost 5 bases and J lost 5; bases outside the gene matches: 5.

The chain uses TRBV5-1 and TRBJ2-3, with 10 positions matching TRBD2. The CDR3 is 16 residues long. From germline, CDR1 is SGHRS and CDR2 YFSETQ. V was pared by 4 bases and J by 1 base, with 6 bases of the junction left unmatched. The CDR3 nucleotides read TGCGCCAGCAGCGGCCTAGCGGGAGTGGGCACAGATACGCAGTATTTT. It codes for CASSGLAGVGTDTQYF.

The rearrangement links TRBV5-1 to TRBJ2-7; 11 nucleotides line up with TRBD2. V lost 1 base and J lost 0; bases outside the gene matches: 6. This CDR3 has 17 residues. Germline V lookup: CDR1 SGHRS, CDR2 YFSETQ. The CDR3 sequence: CASSLRLAGGLSYEQYF. The CDR3 DNA is TGCGCCAGCAGCTTGCGGCTAGCGGGAGGCCTCTCCTACGAGCAGTACTTC.

This clone was observed once. The chain is built from TRBV7-8 and TRBJ1-3; the D gene is possibly TRBD1 (5 bases). Per germline, CDR1 SGHVS and CDR2 FQNEAQ. V lost 1 base, J lost 0 bases, and 7 bases lay in between. There are 15 residues in the CDR3. CDR3 DNA: TGTGCCAGCAGCTTAGGACAGAGCTCTGGAAACACCATATATTTT. This gives the protein CASSLGQSSGNTIYF.

The chain is built from TRBV14 and TRBJ1-6; 7 positions match TRBD1. In germline, CDR1 is SGHDN, CDR2 FVKESK. The junction had 3 bases not matched to a gene; V was cut back by 2 bases and J by 8 bases. This CDR3 contains 14 residues. The CDR3 loop is CASSQQGEYSPLHF. CDR3 DNA: TGTGCCAGCAGCCAACAGGGGGAGTATTCACCCCTCCACTTT.

V and J are TRBV6-1 and TRBJ1-6, with D unclear. Trimming removed 3 bases at V and 0 bases at J, with 3 bases between. Germline V gene lookup returns CDR1 MNHNS and CDR2 SASEGT. The CDR3 length is 14 residues. CDR3 nucleotides: TGTGCCAGCAGTGAGAGCTCCTATAATTCACCCCTCCACTTT. It yields the protein CASSESSYNSPLHF.

The rearrangement links TRBV6-1 to TRBJ1-5, with a possible D match to TRBD1 (6 bases). The CDR3 is 14 amino acids. Looked up from germline, CDR1 is MNHNS and CDR2 is SASEGT. V lost 2 bases, J lost 4 bases, and 9 bases lay in between. The CDR3 DNA is TGTGCCAGCAGTGAATTACAGGGAAATCAGCCCCAGCATTTT. Its translation: CASSELQGNQPQHF.

J is TRBJ2-2 and V is TRBV3-1 (or the pseudogene TRBV3-2); the D is unclear. Per germline, CDR1 LGHDT and CDR2 YNNKEL (reference sequence). V dropped 4 bases and J dropped 4 bases, with 4 bases sitting between them. There are 12 residues in the CDR3. CDR3 sequence reads: CASSPGTGELFF. The CDR3 bases are TGTGCCAGCAGCCCGGGCACCGGGGAGCTGTTTTTT.

This sequence joins TRBV5-8 and TRBJ2-1, with a weak D call TRBD1 (6 bases). Trimming took off 4 bases at V and 4 bases at J, with 18 bases between the two ends. Germline assignment: CDR1 SGHTS and CDR2 YDEGEE. CDR3 length equals 16 residues. CDR3 bases: TGTGCCAGCAGCAGGCGGCCAGGGGTAAGGTACAATGAGCAGTTCTTC. As protein: CASSRRPGVRYNEQFF.

CDR3 bases: TGTGCCAGCAGTTCGGCGGCGGATACGCAGTATTTT. Protein sequence: CASSSAADTQYF. The genes are TRBV27 and TRBJ2-3; no clear D. The CDR3 spans 12 residues. V lost 4 bases and J 6 bases, leaving 8 bases between the germline ends. Germline V gene lookup returns CDR1 MNHEY and CDR2 SMNVEV (reference sequence).

This chain uses TRBV28 with TRBJ2-7; D may be TRBD1 (6 bases). This CDR3 region has 12 residues. Germline assignment: CDR1 MDHEN and CDR2 SYDVKM. Trimming shortened V by 8 bases and J by 2 bases, and 10 bases separated the two germline ends. CDR3 residues: CASLRGPYEQYF. CDR3 nucleotide sequence: TGTGCCAGCCTCAGGGGACCCTACGAGCAGTACTTC.

The count of this clone is one. This chain connects TRBV28 to TRBJ2-1; 13 nucleotides line up with TRBD2. The V gene's germline CDR1 is MDHEN and CDR2 SYDVKM. V lost 1 base and J lost 13; bases outside the gene matches: 13. This CDR3 comprises 17 residues. DNA for the CDR3: TGTGCCAGCAGTTTATCAGGGACCCCTACTAGCGGGAGGGGACAGTTCTTC. It specifies CASSLSGTPTSGRGQFF. Full variable domain (remainder filled in from reference TRBV28 and TRBJ2-1): DVKVTQSSRYLVKRTGEKVFLECVQDMDHENMFWYRQDPGLGLRLIYFSYDVKMKEKGDIPEGYSVSREKKERFSLILESASTNQTSMYLCASSLSGTPTSGRGQFFGPGTRLTVL.

The V gene is TRBV6-2 or TRBV6-3, the J gene TRBJ2-7; D is ambiguous. Germline-derived CDR1 and CDR2 are MNHEY and SVGEGT. V was shortened by 6 bases and J by 3 bases, with 15 bases between the two germline ends. The CDR3 is 14 amino acids. The chain's CDR3 is CASSHNLRSYEQYF. The CDR3 nucleotides are TGTGCCAGCAGCCATAATTTGAGGAGCTACGAGCAGTACTTC.

The V and J genes are TRBV19 and TRBJ2-3; 7 bases match TRBD2. From germline, CDR1 is LNHDA and CDR2 SQIVND (reference sequence). The CDR3 extends over 16 amino acids. Unmatched junction bases numbered 8, after V lost 3 bases and J lost 2 bases. The CDR3: CASSMGQRGDTDTQYF. The CDR3 nucleotides read TGTGCCAGTAGTATGGGGCAGCGGGGAGACACAGATACGCAGTATTTT. The entire variable domain, with the rest obtained from reference TRBV19 and TRBJ2-3, is as follows: DGGITQSPKYLFRKEGQNVTLSCEQNLNHDAMYWYRQDPGQGLRLIYYSQIVNDFQKGDIAEGYSVSREKKESFPLTVTSAQKNPTAFYLCASSMGQRGDTDTQYFGPGTRLTVL.